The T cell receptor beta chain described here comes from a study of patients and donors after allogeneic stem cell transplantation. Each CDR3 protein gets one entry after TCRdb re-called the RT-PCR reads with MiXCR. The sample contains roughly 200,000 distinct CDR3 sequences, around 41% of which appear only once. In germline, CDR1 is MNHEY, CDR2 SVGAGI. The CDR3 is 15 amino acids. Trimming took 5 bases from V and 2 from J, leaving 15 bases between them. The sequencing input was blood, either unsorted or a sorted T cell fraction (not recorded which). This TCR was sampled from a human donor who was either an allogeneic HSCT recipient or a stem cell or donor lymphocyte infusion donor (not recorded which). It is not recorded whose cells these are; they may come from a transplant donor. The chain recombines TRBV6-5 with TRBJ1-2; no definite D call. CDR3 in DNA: TGTGCCAGCAGTCCCCGAAGGTCCGGGAACTATGGCTACACCTTC. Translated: CASSPRRSGNYGYTF.